This TCR beta chain comes out of a study of T-cell memory formation after mild COVID-19. Via MiXCR, TCRdb re-called the 5' RACE reads, giving one row per CDR3 protein. The data hold 100,000 to 150,000 distinct CDR3 sequences, with 16% observed a single time. The J segment lost 1 base and the V segment lost 5 bases, leaving 6 bases of the junction unmatched. Germline CDR1 MNHNY, CDR2 SVGAGI (reference sequence). CDR3 size: 15 residues. The specimen sequenced was PBMCs or a T cell subset sorted from them (not recorded which). This TCR was sampled from an adult woman who had mild COVID-19 (a few samples of this study predate the infection). Cell type and time point are not known. This chain connects TRBV6-6 to TRBJ1-2, with TRBD1 matching 8 bases. For the CDR3, the DNA is TGTGCCAGCAGTCGCCAACAGGGGGTTAACTATGGCTACACCTTC. Its translation: CASSRQQGVNYGYTF.